This T cell receptor (beta chain) was obtained from a study of cytomegalovirus exposure and HLA in healthy donors. Study-wide background: The study placed less than 90% of its roughly 410 genotyped donors in the Caucasian-associated ancestry cluster.

Points from the study as a whole: TRBV6-2, TRBV6-3 and some other V segments were unresolvable in 87-base-pair reads. Most TCR beta V segments were productive about 90% or about 30% of the time in an earlier analysis.

The PCR used 60 Vbeta and 13 Jbeta primers. The protocol was immunoSEQ multiplex PCR, while the TCRdb copy is restricted to in-frame clones and leaves out a portion. The table includes 96,000 or so clones, approximately 75% detected once. This clone was recorded once. Its antigen is not known. V lost 2 bases and J lost 5, with 10 bases in between. Germline V gives CDR1 GTSNPN, CDR2 SVGIG (reference sequence). This CDR3 contains 12 residues. This sequence joins TRBV30 and TRBJ2-7; D remains unclear. Input material: PBMCs. The sequence was obtained from a female donor in good health and CMV-seropositive. The CDR3 is CAWSSQANEQYF. The CDR3 coding sequence is TGTGCCTGGAGTAGTCAGGCAAACGAGCAGTACTTC. The full variable domain, rest sourced from reference TRBV30 and TRBJ2-7, is SQTIHQWPATLVQPVGSPLSLECTVEGTSNPNLYWYRQAAGRGLQLLFYSVGIGQISSEVPQNLSASRPQDRQFILSSKKLLLSDSGFYLCAWSSQANEQYFGPGTRLTVT.